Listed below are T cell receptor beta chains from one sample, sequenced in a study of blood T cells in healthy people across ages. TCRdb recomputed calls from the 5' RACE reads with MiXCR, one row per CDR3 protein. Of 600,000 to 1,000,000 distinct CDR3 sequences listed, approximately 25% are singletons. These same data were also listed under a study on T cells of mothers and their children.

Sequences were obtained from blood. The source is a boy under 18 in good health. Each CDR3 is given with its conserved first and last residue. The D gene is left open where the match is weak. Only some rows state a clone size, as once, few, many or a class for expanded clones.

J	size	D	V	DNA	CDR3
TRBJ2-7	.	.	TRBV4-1	TGCGCCAGCAGCCAAGGGGCTCCCGGTTACGAGCAGTACTTC	CASSQGAPGYEQYF
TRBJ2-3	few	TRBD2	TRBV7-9	TGTGCCAGCAGCTTAGGGCCGAGCGGGGGGGCCGCAGATACGCAGTATTTT	CASSLGPSGGAADTQYF
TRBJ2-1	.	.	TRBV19	TGTGCCAGTAGTATGAGGGGCTACAATGAGCAGTTCTTC	CASSMRGYNEQFF
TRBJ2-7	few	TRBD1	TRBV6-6	TGTGCCAGCAGTTTCGGACCGGGACAGACAAATTACGAGCAGTACTTC	CASSFGPGQTNYEQYF
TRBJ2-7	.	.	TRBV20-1	TGCAGGGGGGGGGGCAGGGGGCCTCGAAAATCCTACGAGCAGTACTTC	CRGGGRGPRKSYEQYF
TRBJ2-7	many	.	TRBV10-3	TGTGCCATCAGTGAGAAACTAGTGCCCTACGAGCAGTACTTC	CAISEKLVPYEQYF
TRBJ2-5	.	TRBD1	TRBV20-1	TGCAGTGCTAGGGGGGGACAGGGGAAAGAGACCCAGTACTTC	CSARGGQGKETQYF
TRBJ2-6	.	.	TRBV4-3	TGCGCCAGCAGCCAAGATCGGTCCCGAAGTGGGGCCAACGTCCTGACTTTC	CASSQDRSRSGANVLTF
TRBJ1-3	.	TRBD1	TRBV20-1	TGCAGTGCTGGGGACAGAAAAAGCTCTGGAAACACCATATATTTT	CSAGDRKSSGNTIYF
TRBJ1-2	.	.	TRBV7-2	TGTGCCAGCAGCTCCCCGGGGATCGGAATCTACGACTACACCTTC	CASSSPGIGIYDYTF
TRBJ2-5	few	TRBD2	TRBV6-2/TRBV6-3	TGTGCCAGCAGGGTCCTAGCGGATCAAGAGACCCAGTACTTC	CASRVLADQETQYF
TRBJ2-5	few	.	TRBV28	TGTGCCAGCAGGACCCCCGGGCGGCCGGAGACCCAGTACTTC	CASRTPGRPETQYF
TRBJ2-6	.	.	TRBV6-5	TGTGCCAGCAGTTTCGACAGGTCTGGGGCCAACGTCCTGACTTTC	CASSFDRSGANVLTF
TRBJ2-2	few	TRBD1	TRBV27	TGTGCCAGCAGGAGGACAGGGGGATACACCGGGGAGCTGTTTTTT	CASRRTGGYTGELFF
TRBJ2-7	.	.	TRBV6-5	TGTGCCAGCGGTGCACGGGAAGGAAGCGAGCAGTACTTC	CASGAREGSEQYF
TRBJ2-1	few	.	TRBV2	TGTGCCAGCACTCCCCGGGGACATGTATACAATGAGCAGTTCTTC	CASTPRGHVYNEQFF
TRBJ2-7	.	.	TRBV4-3	TGCGCCAGCAGCCAAGATGGGGGGAAGACAGCCCCCTACGAGCAGTACTTC	CASSQDGGKTAPYEQYF
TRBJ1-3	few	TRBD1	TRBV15	TGTGCCACCGGCCGACGTGCGGGACAGGATTTTTTCTCTGGAAACACCATATATTTT	CATGRRAGQDFFSGNTIYF
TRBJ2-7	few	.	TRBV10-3	TGTGCCACCGCTTGGACCGAAGCGTACGAGCAGTACTTC	CATAWTEAYEQYF
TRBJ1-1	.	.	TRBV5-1	TGCGCCAGCAGCAGCGGGCCCGGAGGGAACACTGAAGCTTTCTTT	CASSSGPGGNTEAFF
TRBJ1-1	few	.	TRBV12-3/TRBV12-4	TGTGCCAGCAGTTTAATGGGCACTGGGGCTTTCTTT	CASSLMGTGAFF
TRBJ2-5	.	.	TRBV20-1	TGCAGTGCCAGAGGTGGGCGGCCCGGGACTCAAGAGACCCAGTACTTC	CSARGGRPGTQETQYF
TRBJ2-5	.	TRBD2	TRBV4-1	TGCGCCAGCGCTCGGTACCTAGCGGAGACCCAGCACTTC	CASARYLAETQHF
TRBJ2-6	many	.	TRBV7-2	TGCGCCAGCAGCTTGGGAGGCTCTGGGGCCAACGTCCTGACTTTC	CASSLGGSGANVLTF
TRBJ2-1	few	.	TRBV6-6	TGTGCCAGCAGTTACCGGGGGGCATCCTACAATGAGCAGTTCTTC	CASSYRGASYNEQFF
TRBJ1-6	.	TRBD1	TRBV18	TGTGCCAGCTCACAAGACAGGGCGGGATCACCCCTCCACTTT	CASSQDRAGSPLHF
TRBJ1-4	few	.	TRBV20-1	TGCAGTGCTAGAGTGCAGGGTTTCGCTAATGAAAAACTGTTTTTT	CSARVQGFANEKLFF
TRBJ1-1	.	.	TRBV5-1	TGCGCCAGCAGCTTATATACGGGGGGCACTGAAGCTTTCTTT	CASSLYTGGTEAFF
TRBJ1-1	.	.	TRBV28	TGTGCCAGCAGTGCCCCCGGGAGAGAAGCTTTCTTT	CASSAPGREAFF
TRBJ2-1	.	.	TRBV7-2	TGTGCCAGCAGCCCTAGGGCGGGCAGGGGGGACAATGAGCAGTTCTTC	CASSPRAGRGDNEQFF
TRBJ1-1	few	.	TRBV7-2	TGTGCCAGCAGCGTAACAGTGGGTGGTAACACTGAAGCTTTCTTT	CASSVTVGGNTEAFF
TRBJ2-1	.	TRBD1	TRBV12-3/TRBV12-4	TGTGCCAGCAGTTTCGGGACAGAAAACAATGAGCAGTTCTTC	CASSFGTENNEQFF
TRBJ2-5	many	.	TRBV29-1	TGCAGCGTCACCGACGGGCAAGAGACCCAGTACTTC	CSVTDGQETQYF
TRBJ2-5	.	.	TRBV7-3	TGTGCCAGCAGCTCGGGACGAATAGGGTTCGGGGAGACCCAGTACTTC	CASSSGRIGFGETQYF
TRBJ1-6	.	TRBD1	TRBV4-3	TGCGCCAGCAGCCAAACCGCCGCGGGACAGGGCTTCTCCTATAATTCACCCCTCCACTTT	CASSQTAAGQGFSYNSPLHF
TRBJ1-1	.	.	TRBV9	TGTGCCAGCAGCCGTCCTGGTCGAGGGGGAAACACTGAAGCTTTCTTT	CASSRPGRGGNTEAFF
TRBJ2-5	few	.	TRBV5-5	TGTGCCAGCAGCTTGGGCAGGAAGGGAGGTTACCAAGAGACCCAGTACTTC	CASSLGRKGGYQETQYF
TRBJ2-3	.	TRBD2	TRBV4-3	TGCGCCAGCAGCCAGGAACTAGCGGGGGCGTACACAGATACGCAGTATTTT	CASSQELAGAYTDTQYF
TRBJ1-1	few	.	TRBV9	TGTGCCAGCAGCGTAGGAGGAACGGCGGGCACTGAAGCTTTCTTT	CASSVGGTAGTEAFF
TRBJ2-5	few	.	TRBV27	TGTGCCAGCAGTTTAGGGTGGGAGCAAGAGACCCAGTACTTC	CASSLGWEQETQYF
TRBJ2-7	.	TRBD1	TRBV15	TGTGCCACCAGCACCAGGACAGGGGCCTACGAGCAGTACTTC	CATSTRTGAYEQYF
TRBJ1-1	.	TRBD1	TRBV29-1	TGCAGCGTGGGACAGGGGGACACTGAAGCTTTCTTT	CSVGQGDTEAFF
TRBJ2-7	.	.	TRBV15	TGTGCCACCAGCAGAGAGGGGGGGACAGGAGATTTTTACGAGCAGTACTTC	CATSREGGTGDFYEQYF
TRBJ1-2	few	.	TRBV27	TGTGCCAGTCGAAGAGGACTCTATGGCTACACCTTC	CASRRGLYGYTF
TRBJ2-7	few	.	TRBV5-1	TGCGCCAGCAGCTTCGGGACGGACAGCACCTACGAGCAGTACTTC	CASSFGTDSTYEQYF
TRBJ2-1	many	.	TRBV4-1	TGCGCCAGCAGCCAAGATACTCGTCAGGCCTCCTCCTACAATGAGCAGTTCTTC	CASSQDTRQASSYNEQFF
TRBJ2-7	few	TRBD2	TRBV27	TGTGCCAGCAGTTCCCCGGGAGGAACCACCTACGAGCAGTACTTC	CASSSPGGTTYEQYF
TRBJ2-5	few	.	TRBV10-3	TGTGCCATCCAAACAGGGACCCAAGAGACCCAGTACTTC	CAIQTGTQETQYF
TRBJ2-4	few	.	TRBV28	TGTGCCAGCAGTTATAGCGGCATAGCCAAAAACATTCAGTACTTC	CASSYSGIAKNIQYF
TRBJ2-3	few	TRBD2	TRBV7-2	TGTGCCAGCAGCAAAGGACTAGCCCCGAGGAGAGATACGCAGTATTTT	CASSKGLAPRRDTQYF
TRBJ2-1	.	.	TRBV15	TGTGCCACCAGCAGAGGTGAGGGGCAGCAGTTCTTC	CATSRGEGQQFF
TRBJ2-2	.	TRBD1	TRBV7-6	TGTGCCAGCAGCTTTAGACAGGGAAGGGCCCCAACCGGGGAGCTGTTTTTT	CASSFRQGRAPTGELFF
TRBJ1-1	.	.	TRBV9	TGTGCCAGCAGCGTAGTTGGTGGAGAAGCTTTCTTT	CASSVVGGEAFF
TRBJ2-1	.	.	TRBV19	TGTGCCAGTAGTACCCGAGGGGCGAATGAGCAGTTCTTC	CASSTRGANEQFF
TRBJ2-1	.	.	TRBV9	TGTGCCAGCAGCGGGCAGGGAGACAATGAGCAGTTCTTC	CASSGQGDNEQFF
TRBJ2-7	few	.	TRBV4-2	TGTGCCAGCAGCCACTGGGACAAGGATTCCTACGAGCAGTACTTC	CASSHWDKDSYEQYF
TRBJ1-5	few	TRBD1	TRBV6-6	TGTGCCTCCATTGGGGGGACAGGGAACAATCAGCCCCAGCATTTT	CASIGGTGNNQPQHF